The entry below describes one T cell receptor beta chain. What antigen it recognizes has not been identified. Per-base qualities were not stored, and no clone one base away is much larger. Based on the germline V gene, the CDR1 and CDR2 sequences are KGHSH and LQKENI. Between the V and J ends, shortened by 3 bases and 0 bases respectively, the junction contains 5 bases. The CDR3 has 14 amino acids, counting the end cysteine and phenylalanine. Here the CDR3 DNA is all that survives: 42 bases in frame from base 1. This specimen comes from a study of blood T cell repertoires in COVID-19 (TCRdb year 2020). With respect to the entire study: Samples covering the acute and convalescent phases of COVID-19 were provided by collaborators in the United States, Italy and Spain. Deeply sampled blood TCRbeta repertoires from subjects exposed to, actively infected with, or recovered from COVID-19 were included in the dataset. The samples were drawn from the first 160 participants of the ongoing ImmuneRACE study and from over a thousand subjects provided by 6 global collaborators. A freely available public database, intended as a resource for researchers studying the immune response to SARS-CoV-2, is where the repertoires were released. Where available, HLA class I and class II types were taken from metadata supplied by the sample provider and were not determined by assay-based typing. The material from the prospective study consisted of cDNA or gDNA derived from T cells, B-cell-depleted T cells, or PBMCs. Nearly every sample came with metadata listing a de-identified subject ID, COVID-19 status, age in years and sex.

General conclusions and limits of the study: How much clinical and demographic metadata was included differed by source and by participant, and the metadata was provided uncurated.

TCRbeta CDR3 regions were amplified from genomic DNA by means of the immunoSEQ Assay, a bias-controlled multiplex PCR. The original methods were these. The number of nucleated cells in each sample was estimated by amplification of reference gene primers within the assay. Sequence reads were collapsed and filtered to measure the absolute abundance of every unique TCRbeta CDR3 rearrangement. Productive Simpson clonality was computed per sample as the square root of Simpson's diversity index over productive rearrangements. TCRdb re-hosts the immuneACCESS table, in-frame sequences only. Its copies lack some clones; in the studies checked, an unresolved V gene accounts for under half of them, and the cause for the rest is not known. V, J and clone size reflect that table, while D and trimming were determined from the DNA. This sample lists about 130,000 clones; around 81% were detected once. Clones ranked in the top ten supply roughly 4% of the sample.

Whole blood was collected in K2EDTA tubes by collaborating institutions according to the institutions' own protocols. For TCRbeta analysis, collaborators shipped samples in one of three forms: frozen whole blood, isolated PBMCs, or DNA extracted from either of those sample types. The receptor comes from a woman between 50 and 59 years old with acute or convalescent COVID-19. Recombination linked TRBV18 to TRBJ1-4; the D gene identity is not certain. The sequenced sample was peripheral blood. The DNA reads TGTGCCAGCTCACCCAGTACAACTAATGAAAAACTGTTTTTT. It translates as CASSPSTTNEKLFF. Beyond the CDR3, the reference TRBV18 and TRBJ1-4 genes provide the residues; the full variable domain reads: NAGVMQNPRHLVRRRGQEARLRCSPMKGHSHVYWYRQLPEEGLKFMVYLQKENIIDESGMPKERFSAEFPKEGPSILRIQQVVRGDSAAYFCASSPSTTNEKLFFGSGTQLSVL.